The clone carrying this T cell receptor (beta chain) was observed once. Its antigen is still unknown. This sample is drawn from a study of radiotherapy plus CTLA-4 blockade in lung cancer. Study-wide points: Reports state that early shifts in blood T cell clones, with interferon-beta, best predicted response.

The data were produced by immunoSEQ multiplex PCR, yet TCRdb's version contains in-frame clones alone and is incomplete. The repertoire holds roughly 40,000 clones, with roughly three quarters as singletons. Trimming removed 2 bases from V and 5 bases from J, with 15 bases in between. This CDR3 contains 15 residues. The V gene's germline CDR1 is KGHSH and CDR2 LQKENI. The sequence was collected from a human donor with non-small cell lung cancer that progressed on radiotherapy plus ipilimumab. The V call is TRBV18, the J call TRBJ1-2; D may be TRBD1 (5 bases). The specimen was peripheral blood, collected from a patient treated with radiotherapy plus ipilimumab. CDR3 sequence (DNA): TGTGCCAGCTCACCATTACCGGGGGGTTGGTATGGCTACACCTTC. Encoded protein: CASSPLPGGWYGYTF.